This record looks at one TCR beta chain sequence and its context. Its specific antigen is unknown. No quality values exist for individual bases; no much larger clone is one base distant. In Seattle, one collaborating source enrolled patients while the infection was active and tracked those patients longitudinally over the course of disease. Each collaborating institution followed its own protocols to collect whole blood in K2EDTA tubes. Collaborator samples were shipped for TCRbeta analysis as frozen whole blood, isolated PBMCs, or DNA extracted from either sample type. This sample is part of a study of blood T cell repertoires in COVID-19 (dated by TCRdb to 2019 to 2021). Background for the entire study: The collaborator samples originated in the United States, Italy and Spain and spanned the acute and convalescent phases of COVID-19. Nearly every sample came with metadata listing a de-identified subject ID, COVID-19 status, age in years and sex. Where HLA class I and class II types were available, the types were taken from metadata supplied by the sample provider, not from assay-based typing. The repertoires were released in a freely available public database meant as a resource for research on the immune response to SARS-CoV-2. The samples were drawn from two sources: the first 160 participants of the ongoing ImmuneRACE study, and 1,254 subjects contributed by 6 global collaborators. The prospective study material was composed of cDNA or gDNA derived from T cells, B-cell-depleted T cells, or PBMCs. Subjects who had been exposed to COVID-19, were actively infected with it, or had recovered from it provided the deeply sampled blood TCRbeta repertoires that made up the dataset.

TCRbeta CDR3 regions were amplified from genomic DNA by means of the immunoSEQ Assay, a bias-controlled multiplex PCR. The original pipeline was this. Nucleated cell counts per sample were estimated from amplification of reference gene primers within the assay. To quantify the absolute abundance of each unique TCRbeta CDR3 rearrangement, sequence reads were collapsed and filtered. For each sample, productive Simpson clonality was calculated as the square root of Simpson's diversity index across productive rearrangements. TCRdb took this table from immuneACCESS and kept in-frame rearrangements with V and J called. Such tables lack part of the clones; where checked against another copy, unresolved V genes explain under half of the gap, and the rest is unexplained. V and J calls and clone size are as listed in that table; D and trimming were resolved from the DNA. This sample comprises hundreds of thousands of clones, about 91% of them detected only once. The ten largest make up about 12% of the sample.

General conclusions and limits of the study: The quantity of clinical and demographic metadata differed by source and by participant and was supplied without curation.

From the germline V gene (reference sequence), CDR1 is SGHNT and CDR2 is YYREEE. Inclusive of the bounding cysteine and phenylalanine, the CDR3 is 14 residues long. The kept DNA is CDR3 alone, 42 bases in frame from the first base. V sheds 1 base and J sheds 5 bases, leaving 11 bases between their ends. The receptor was isolated from a woman aged 45-65 years with COVID-19, enrolled during active disease. Recombination connected TRBV5-4 to TRBJ2-3; tentative D gene TRBD2, with 5 bases matching. The sequenced sample was peripheral blood. The bases read TGTGCCAGCAGCTTGTTATATCGGGGAGATACGCAGTATTTT. This is translated as CASSLLYRGDTQYF.